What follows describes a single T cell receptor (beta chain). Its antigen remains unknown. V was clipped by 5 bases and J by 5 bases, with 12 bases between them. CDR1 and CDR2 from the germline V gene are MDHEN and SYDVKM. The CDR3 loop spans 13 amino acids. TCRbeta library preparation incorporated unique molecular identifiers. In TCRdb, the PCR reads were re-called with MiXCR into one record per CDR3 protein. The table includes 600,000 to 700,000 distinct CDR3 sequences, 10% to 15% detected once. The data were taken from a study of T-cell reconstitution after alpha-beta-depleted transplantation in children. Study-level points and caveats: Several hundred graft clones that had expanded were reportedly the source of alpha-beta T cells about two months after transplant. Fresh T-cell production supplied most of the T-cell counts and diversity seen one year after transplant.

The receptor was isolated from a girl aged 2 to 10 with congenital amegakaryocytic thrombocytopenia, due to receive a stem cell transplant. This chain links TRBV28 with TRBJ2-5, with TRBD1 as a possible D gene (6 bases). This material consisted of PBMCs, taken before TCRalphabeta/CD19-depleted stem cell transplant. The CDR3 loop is CASSNVRGETQYF. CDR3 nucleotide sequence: TGTGCCAGCAGTAATGTAAGGGGGGAGACCCAGTACTTC.